This T cell receptor (beta chain) was captured in a study of T cell responses to AZD1222 COVID-19 vaccine. Study-wide results and caveats: Clonal diversity may have been underestimated in mostly white British donors.

Profiled with immunoSEQ multiplex PCR; TCRdb holds only in-frame clones, not every one. The sample shows about 53,000 clones, 65% to 85% of them seen only once. The V and J ends lost 0 bases and 4 bases, in that order; junction bases with no gene match: 2. CDR3 length equals 15 residues. The V gene's germline CDR1 is LGHNA and CDR2 YNFKEQ. Concerning this clone itself: The antigen is undetermined.

This chain connects TRBV4-2 to TRBJ2-3, with 9 bases that match TRBD2. The TCR was taken from an adult in good health. The starting material was peripheral blood, obtained on day 0 of AZD1222 vaccination. Here the CDR3 DNA reads TGTGCCAGCAGCCAAGAACTAGCGGGTGCAGATACGCAGTATTTT. This codes for CASSQELAGADTQYF.